This T cell receptor (beta chain) was recorded in a study of T cell responses to AZD1222 COVID-19 vaccine. Study information: Samples with a second dose at about 4 or about 12 weeks were pooled together.

The CDR3 is 18 residues long. V was clipped by 1 base and J by 0 bases, with 13 bases between them. Germline lookup yields CDR1 KGHSH and CDR2 LQKENI. With regard to this clone: Its specificity is not known.

Overall study findings and caveats: At baseline, seropositivity was found in only a handful of AZD1222 recipients. Per reports, nearly half of all spike-specific TCRs target regions that are unmutated in variants.

Profiling relied on immunoSEQ multiplex PCR, and the TCRdb table lists in-frame clones only, not all of them. The sample consists of tens of thousands of clones, about 92% of them appearing once. This material consisted of peripheral blood, taken on day 0 of AZD1222 vaccination. The V gene is TRBV18, the J gene TRBJ1-6; no definite D call. The TCR sequence derives from an adult in good health. The CDR3 bases are TGTGCCAGCTCACCACGGGCTGGAAGGGACTCCTATAATTCACCCCTCCACTTT. It encodes CASSPRAGRDSYNSPLHF.